This T cell receptor beta chain emerged from a study of PD-1 blockade in classical Hodgkin lymphoma. The method was immunoSEQ multiplex PCR; TCRdb's version includes in-frame clones alone and lacks a portion of them. The sample yields about 20,000 clones, more than 75% seen once. Specified time point: cycle 4 day 1 (C4D1), after 6 weeks of nivolumab. Brentuximab vedotin exposure varied among the patients, all of whom had relapsed after autologous stem cell transplantation. Magnetic negative selection was used to purify CD8+ T cells from thawed PBMCs. The origin of this receptor is a human donor with classical Hodgkin lymphoma. The specimen was CD8+ T cells from blood, collected before the fourth cycle of nivolumab.

CDR3 loop: CASAGAGTSSYNSPLHF. In nucleotides, the CDR3 is TGTGCCAGCGCTGGGGCAGGAACGAGCTCCTATAATTCACCCCTCCACTTT. This chain connects TRBV2 to TRBJ1-6; possibly TRBD1 for D (5 bases). The V end was cut by 8 bases, the J end by 0 bases, with 17 bases between. This CDR3 has 17 residues. Looked up from germline, CDR1 is SNHLY and CDR2 is FYNNEI.